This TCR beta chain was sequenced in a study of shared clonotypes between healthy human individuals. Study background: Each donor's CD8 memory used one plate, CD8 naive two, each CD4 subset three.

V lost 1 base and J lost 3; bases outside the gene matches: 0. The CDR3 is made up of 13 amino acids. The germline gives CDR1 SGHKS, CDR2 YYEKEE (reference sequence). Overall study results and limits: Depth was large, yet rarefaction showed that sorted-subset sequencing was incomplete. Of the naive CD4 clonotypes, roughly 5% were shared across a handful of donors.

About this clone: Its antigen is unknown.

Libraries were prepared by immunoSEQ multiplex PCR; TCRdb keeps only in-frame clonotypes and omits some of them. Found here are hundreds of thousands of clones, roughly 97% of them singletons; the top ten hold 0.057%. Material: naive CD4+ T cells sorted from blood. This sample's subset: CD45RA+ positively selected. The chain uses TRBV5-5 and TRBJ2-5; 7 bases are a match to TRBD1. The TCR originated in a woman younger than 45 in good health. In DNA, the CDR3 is TGTGCCAGCAGCTTGACAGGGGAAGAGACCCAGTACTTC. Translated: CASSLTGEETQYF.